Below, 13 T cell receptor beta chains from the same sample are listed, as sequenced in a study of T-cell memory formation after mild COVID-19. Via MiXCR, TCRdb re-called the 5' RACE reads, giving one row per CDR3 protein. The sample lists about 270,000 distinct CDR3 sequences, roughly 18% seen once, with roughly 23% in the top ten. The sample consisted of PBMCs or a T cell subset sorted from them (not recorded which). The receptor set was obtained from a man younger than 30 who had mild COVID-19 (a few samples of this study predate the infection). Cell type and time point are not known.

The V gene is TRBV6-5, the J gene TRBJ2-7; D may be TRBD1 (6 bases). The germline gives CDR1 MNHEY, CDR2 SVGAGI. The CDR3 has 13 amino acids. Trimming removed 7 bases at V and 1 base at J, with 11 bases between. The CDR3 protein is CASTLGQSYEQYF. The CDR3 bases are TGTGCCAGCACCCTCGGACAGTCCTACGAGCAGTACTTC.

The rearrangement links TRBV11-2 to TRBJ2-3, with a tentative D call TRBD2 (5 bases). The CDR3 totals 14 residues. Trimming took 3 bases from V and 6 from J, leaving 13 bases between them. CDR1 is SGHAT and CDR2 is FQNNGV in the germline V gene. The CDR3 protein is CASSFRTWEDTQYF. The DNA of the CDR3 is TGTGCCAGCAGCTTCCGGACGTGGGAGGATACGCAGTATTTT. The full variable domain, its missing parts supplied by reference TRBV11-2 and TRBJ2-3, is EAGVAQSPRYKIIEKRQSVAFWCNPISGHATLYWYQQILGQGPKLLIQFQNNGVVDDSQLPKDRFSAERLKGVDSTLKIQPAKLEDSAVYLCASSFRTWEDTQYFGPGTRLTVL.

This sequence joins TRBV11-2 and TRBJ2-1; D remains unclear. Trimming shortened V by 1 base and J by 6 bases, and 13 bases separated the two germline ends. Germline assignment: CDR1 SGHAT and CDR2 FQNNGV. CDR3 length: 15 amino acids. The CDR3 spells CASSLGATLGNEQFF. CDR3 DNA sequence: TGTGCCAGCAGCTTAGGCGCTACTTTGGGCAATGAGCAGTTCTTC. Combining the CDR3 with reference TRBV11-2 and TRBJ2-1 gives the whole variable domain EAGVAQSPRYKIIEKRQSVAFWCNPISGHATLYWYQQILGQGPKLLIQFQNNGVVDDSQLPKDRFSAERLKGVDSTLKIQPAKLEDSAVYLCASSLGATLGNEQFFGPGTRLTVL.

This clonotype was seen a few times. This chain joins TRBV20-1 and TRBJ1-1; D gene unclear. V was cut by 6 bases and J by 7 bases, with 12 bases left in between. The germline V gene encodes CDR1 DFQATT and CDR2 SNEGSKA (reference sequence). The CDR3 length is 11 residues. This chain's CDR3 is CSAQRTVEAFF. The CDR3, as DNA: TGCAGTGCCCAACGAACAGTTGAAGCTTTCTTT.

This chain uses TRBV5-1 with TRBJ1-6; unclear D gene. CDR3 length: 14 amino acids. Germline CDR1 reads SGHRS; CDR2 reads YFSETQ. V was shortened by 9 bases and J by 9 bases, with 19 bases between the two germline ends. The CDR3 nucleotides read TGCGCCACCCGACCCGGGTCCACGGGTTCACCCCTCCACTTT. It codes for CATRPGSTGSPLHF.

The gene calls are TRBV6-2 or TRBV6-3 and TRBJ1-1, with unresolved D. The CDR3 consists of 14 residues. The V end lost 5 bases, the J end lost 0 bases, and 10 bases lay between the germline ends. CDR1 is MNHEY and CDR2 is SVGEGT in the germline V gene. CDR3 loop: CASSLVRMNTEAFF. The CDR3, as DNA: TGTGCCAGCAGTCTGGTGCGGATGAACACTGAAGCTTTCTTT.

The chain carries TRBV6-1 and TRBJ1-1; unclear D gene. Trimming cost V 2 bases and J 6 bases, with 13 bases left between them. Germline V lookup: CDR1 MNHNS, CDR2 SASEGT. The CDR3 spans 14 residues. CDR3 coding DNA: TGTGCCAGCAGTGAATTGCCCTTTAAGGCTGAAGCTTTCTTT. Amino acid sequence: CASSELPFKAEAFF.

The count of this clonotype is one. The chain links TRBV25-1 to TRBJ2-3; the D is unclear. CDR1 is MGHDK, CDR2 SYGVNS, per germline. Trimming pared 2 bases from V and 2 bases from J, leaving 8 bases between. CDR3 size: 14 residues. CDR3 sequence reads: CASSEKGSTDTQYF. The CDR3 region has the DNA TGTGCCAGCAGTGAAAAAGGTTCCACAGATACGCAGTATTTT.

This clonotype showed up many times. V gene TRBV2 combines with J gene TRBJ2-1, with D unclear. The CDR3 sequence is 13 residues long. The V end was cut by 3 bases, the J end by 5 bases, with 8 bases between. CDR1 is SNHLY and CDR2 is FYNNEI in the germline V gene. CDR3 residues: CASSDGQDNEQFF. CDR3 nucleotide sequence: TGTGCCAGCAGTGACGGTCAAGACAATGAGCAGTTCTTC.

In its sample, this clonotype was seen a few times. J is TRBJ1-5 and V is TRBV12-3 or TRBV12-4, with 9 positions matching TRBD1. The V segment lost 4 bases and the J segment 6 bases; nucleotides outside the gene matches: 4. This CDR3 contains 14 residues. Here the CDR3 DNA reads TGTGCCAGCAGTTGGGGACAGGGAGGTCAGCCCCAGCATTTT. It translates to CASSWGQGGQPQHF.

This clonotype has a handful of counts. V gene TRBV7-8 combines with J gene TRBJ2-2, with TRBD2 identical over 11 bases. Germline CDR1 SGHVS, CDR2 FQNEAQ. The CDR3 is 18 residues long. V shed 6 bases, J shed 2 bases, and the junction held 11 bases outside the gene matches. The DNA for the CDR3 is TGTGCCAGCAGGCCTAGACCGGGGACTAGCGGCAACACCGGGGAGCTGTTTTTT. This encodes CASRPRPGTSGNTGELFF.

This chain links TRBV6-5 with TRBJ2-7, with D possibly matching TRBD1 (5 bases). The V end lost 6 bases, the J end lost 3 bases, and 12 bases lay between the germline ends. From germline, CDR1 is MNHEY and CDR2 SVGAGI. The CDR3 length is 13 residues. The CDR3 DNA is TGTGCCAGCAGCGCCCCAGGGAACTACGAGCAGTACTTC. Translation gives CASSAPGNYEQYF.

This clonotype occurred many times. The CDR3 DNA reads as TGTGCCAGCAGCTTATACGCAGATACGCAGTATTTT. This sequence encodes CASSLYADTQYF. The rearrangement joins TRBV7-2 to TRBJ2-3; D remains ambiguous. Germline V CDR1 and CDR2: SGHTA, FQGNSA. V lost 2 bases, J lost 4 bases, and 4 bases lay in between. This CDR3 is built from 12 residues.